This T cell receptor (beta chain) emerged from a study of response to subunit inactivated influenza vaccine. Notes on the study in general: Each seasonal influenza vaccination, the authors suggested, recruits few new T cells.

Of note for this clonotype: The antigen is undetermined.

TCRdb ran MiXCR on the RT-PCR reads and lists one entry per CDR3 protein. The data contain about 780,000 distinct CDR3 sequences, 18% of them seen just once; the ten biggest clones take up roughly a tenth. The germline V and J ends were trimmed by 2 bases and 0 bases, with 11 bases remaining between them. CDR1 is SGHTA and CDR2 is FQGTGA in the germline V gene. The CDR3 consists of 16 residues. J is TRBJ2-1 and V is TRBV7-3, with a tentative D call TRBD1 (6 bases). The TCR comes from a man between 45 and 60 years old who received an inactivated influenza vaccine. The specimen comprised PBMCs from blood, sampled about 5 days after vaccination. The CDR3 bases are TGTGCCAGCAGCTTAGCAGGGGAAGGCTCCTACAATGAGCAGTTCTTC. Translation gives CASSLAGEGSYNEQFF. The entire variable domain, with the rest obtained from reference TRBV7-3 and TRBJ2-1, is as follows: GAGVSQTPSNKVTEKGKYVELRCDPISGHTALYWYRQSLGQGPEFLIYFQGTGAADDSGLPNDRFFAVRPEGSVSTLKIQRTERGDSAVYLCASSLAGEGSYNEQFFGPGTRLTVL.